Included here is one TCR beta chain sequence, with context. Its antigen remains unknown. The protocol was immunoSEQ multiplex PCR, while the TCRdb copy is restricted to in-frame clones and leaves out a portion. This table holds about 140,000 clones, 80% to 95% found once. The sample originates from a study of T cell responses to AZD1222 COVID-19 vaccine. Regarding the study as a whole: Following two doses of AZD1222, Spike-specific TCR breadth and depth rose. With dominance at 160-218 and 743-854, vaccine-associated CD4 TCRs spanned spike. Donors were chiefly white British, with a greater number of females, and clonal diversity was perhaps underestimated. Seropositive status at baseline applied to only six AZD1222 recipients.

The sequencing here drew on peripheral blood, taken 28 days after the second AZD1222 dose. This clonotype originated in an adult who received the AZD1222 COVID-19 vaccine.

The CDR3 loop is CASIRSRDSLVPLHF. The CDR3 DNA reads as TGTGCCAGCATCCGGAGCCGGGACAGTCTCGTCCCCCTCCACTTT. The chain employs TRBV6-6 and TRBJ1-6; 7 bases fit TRBD1. J was trimmed by 13 bases and V by 7 bases; bases with no gene match: 16. The CDR3 spans 15 residues. Germline-derived CDR1 and CDR2 are MNHNY and SVGAGI (reference sequence).